There are many counts of the clone carrying this TCR beta chain. As yet, its antigen is unknown. The data originate from a study of regulatory T cells in long-lasting Graves disease. Findings of the study overall: Blood alone, not thyroid tissue, was studied. Persistent disease favored TRBV28, TRBJ1-2 and TRBJ2-5.

The authors built TCR beta libraries using iRepertoire HTBI primers and Arm-PCR of CDR3 regions. Using its own MiXCR run on the multiplex PCR reads, TCRdb lists one record per CDR3 protein. The table records 350,000 to 450,000 distinct CDR3 sequences, roughly 20% of them present only once. The CDR3 has 16 amino acids. Trimming pared 3 bases from V and 6 bases from J, leaving 17 bases between. Described time point: persistent/refractory GD, antithyroid drugs over 5 years with positive TRAb. RNA from PBMCs was the source of the TCR library. The receptor's source is a female donor with Graves disease. Sample: peripheral blood mononuclear cells (PBMCs), taken when the disease was refractory, from a patient treated with antithyroid drugs. This chain joins TRBV12-3 or TRBV12-4 and TRBJ2-2, with D possibly being TRBD1 (5 bases). The CDR3 nucleotides are TGTGCCAGCAGTTTCCGGCAGGGTGTGAAGTCCGGGGAGCTGTTTTTT. Its translation is CASSFRQGVKSGELFF.